The 28 T cell receptor beta chains given below trace back to one sample, sequenced in a study of cytomegalovirus exposure and HLA in healthy donors. PCR amplification relied on 60 Vbeta primers (plus 13 Jbeta primers). Here immunoSEQ multiplex PCR was the method, and the copy in TCRdb shows in-frame clones only, minus some. The sample lists some 110,000 clones, around 80% occurring once. The sequenced sample was PBMCs. The origin of the receptors is a woman in her forties or fifties in good health and CMV-seropositive.

The rearrangement links TRBV10-3 to TRBJ2-7; 8 nucleotides line up with TRBD2. There are 15 residues in the CDR3. V was clipped by 4 bases and J by 4 bases; unmatched bases: 9. Germline CDR1 is ENHRY and CDR2 is SYGVKD. The CDR3 here is CAISGKTGGTYEQYF. The CDR3 bases are TGTGCCATCAGTGGAAAGACGGGAGGGACTTACGAGCAGTACTTC.

Only a few counts were recorded for this clone. The chain is built from TRBV7-9 and TRBJ1-1; 7 bases are a match to TRBD1. The CDR3 is made up of 14 amino acids. CDR1 is SEHNR, CDR2 FQNEAQ, per germline (reference sequence). V lost 3 bases, J lost 4 bases, and 5 bases stayed unmatched. The CDR3 sequence: CASSLTGSFTEAFF. CDR3 in DNA: TGTGCCAGCAGCTTGACAGGGTCTTTCACTGAAGCTTTCTTT.

CDR3 DNA: TGCAGCGTTTTCAGGGGGTACACTGAAGCTTTCTTT. Residues: CSVFRGYTEAFF. V gene TRBV29-1 combines with J gene TRBJ1-1; 7 bases align to TRBD1. Unmatched junction bases numbered 3, after V lost 5 bases and J lost 3 bases. Germline loops: CDR1 SQVTM, CDR2 ANQGSEA. This CDR3 comprises 12 residues.

The genes are TRBV7-3 and TRBJ2-1, with D tentatively TRBD2 (7 bases). The CDR3 has 16 residues. Germline lookup yields CDR1 SGHTA and CDR2 FQGTGA. V was shortened by 4 bases and J by 0 bases, with 13 bases between the two germline ends. The CDR3 sequence: CASSSGGLRSYNEQFF. DNA of the CDR3: TGTGCCAGCAGCTCCGGGGGGCTCCGCTCCTACAATGAGCAGTTCTTC.

The rearrangement links TRBV28 to TRBJ1-1; tentative D call: TRBD1 (5 bases). Per the germline V gene, CDR1 is MDHEN and CDR2 is SYDVKM. This CDR3 is built from 12 residues. Deletions cut 5 bases from V and 6 bases from J, with 10 bases between. Here the CDR3 reads CASSKGFAEAFF. For the CDR3, the DNA is TGTGCCAGCAGTAAGGGGTTCGCTGAAGCTTTCTTT.

The chain is built from TRBV7-3 and TRBJ2-3, with a possible D match to TRBD2 (6 bases). CDR3 length: 13 residues. The germline gives CDR1 SGHTA, CDR2 FQGTGA. The V and J ends lost 5 bases and 6 bases respectively, with 12 bases between them. Written as DNA, the CDR3 is TGTGCCAGCAGCCCGCCCGGAGGGGATACGCAGTATTTT. It yields the protein CASSPPGGDTQYF.

The chain combines TRBV18 with TRBJ2-3; D ambiguous. CDR3 length: 12 residues. The ends were cut back, 3 bases at V and 4 bases at J, with 5 bases in the middle. Germline V gene sequence: CDR1 KGHSH, CDR2 LQKENI. Here the CDR3 reads CASSPIADTQYF. CDR3 DNA sequence: TGTGCCAGCTCACCTATCGCAGATACGCAGTATTTT.

The rearrangement uses TRBV4-1 and TRBJ2-2; no clear D gene. Germline CDR1 is MGHRA and CDR2 is YSYEKL. The V and J ends lost 3 bases and 5 bases respectively, with 13 bases between them. The CDR3 has 15 amino acids. Here the CDR3 reads CASSHVSEATGELFF. CDR3 bases: TGCGCCAGCAGCCATGTCTCGGAAGCGACCGGGGAGCTGTTTTTT.

In regard to this clone: One junction end disagrees with the germline gene, perhaps due to a read error. This chain uses TRBV19 with TRBJ2-7; the D gene is possibly TRBD1 (5 bases). The CDR3 spans 15 residues. Germline-derived CDR1 and CDR2 are LNHDA and SQIVND (reference sequence). CDR3 region: CASSLDSSPLSEQYF. In DNA form, the CDR3 reads TGTGCCAGTAGTTTAGACAGTTCGCCCCTCTCCGAGCAGTACTTC.

The chain couples TRBV6-1 to TRBJ2-3; 7 bases fit TRBD1. After removal of 6 bases from V and 1 base from J, the junction contained 7 bases not matched to a gene. The CDR3 length is 15 residues. Germline-derived CDR1 and CDR2 are MNHNS and SASEGT. The CDR3 region has the DNA TGTGCCAGCAGAGACAGGGTTGCGGGCACAGATACGCAGTATTTT. It yields the protein CASRDRVAGTDTQYF.

The chain carries TRBV5-6 and TRBJ2-7; no clear D. The ends were cut back, 2 bases at V and 3 bases at J, with 15 bases in the middle. The CDR3 loop spans 15 amino acids. Germline-derived CDR1 and CDR2 are SGHDT and YYEEEE. CDR3 amino acids: CASSFIGAGNYEQYF. The CDR3 nucleotides are TGTGCCAGCAGCTTTATCGGCGCAGGAAACTACGAGCAGTACTTC.

The chain links TRBV18 to TRBJ1-5; 7 nucleotides match TRBD1. Trimming removed 3 bases from V and 3 bases from J; junction bases left unmatched: 5. The CDR3 is made up of 15 amino acids. Germline assignment: CDR1 KGHSH and CDR2 LQKENI. Written as DNA, the CDR3 is TGTGCCAGCTCACCGACGACAGGGAACAATCAGCCCCAGCATTTT. It is translated as CASSPTTGNNQPQHF.

The rearrangement joins TRBV30 to TRBJ2-7, with TRBD2 identical over 7 bases. From germline, CDR1 is GTSNPN and CDR2 SVGIG (reference sequence). The length of the CDR3 is 16 residues. Trimming cost V 0 bases and J 1 base; bases outside gene matches: 9. The CDR3 spells CAWSVGVSGFSYEQYF. In nucleotides, the CDR3 is TGTGCCTGGAGTGTAGGGGTTAGCGGGTTTTCCTACGAGCAGTACTTC.

This rearrangement joins TRBV6-6 to TRBJ2-2, with D perhaps matching TRBD2 (5 bases). The CDR3 loop spans 14 amino acids. Germline V gives CDR1 MNHNY, CDR2 SVGAGI (reference sequence). V shed 0 bases and J shed 6 bases, with 8 bases lying between them. The CDR3 protein is CASSYSRVAGELFF. The CDR3 DNA sequence: TGTGCCAGCAGTTACTCGAGGGTAGCCGGGGAGCTGTTTTTT.

There are a few counts of this clone. V and J are TRBV30 and TRBJ1-5, with D perhaps matching TRBD1 (6 bases). This CDR3 has 14 amino acids. Deletions cut 5 bases from V and 3 bases from J, with 14 bases between. CDR1 and CDR2 (germline): GTSNPN, SVGIG (reference sequence). Written as DNA, the CDR3 is TGTGCCTGGGGTCACGGGACATTCAATCAGCCCCAGCATTTT. Translated: CAWGHGTFNQPQHF.

The J gene is TRBJ1-2, the V gene TRBV7-2, with D unclear. Trimming removed 5 bases from V and 6 bases from J, with 13 bases in between. This CDR3 is built from 13 residues. Germline CDR1 is SGHTA and CDR2 is FQGNSA. The CDR3 nucleotides are TGTGCCAGCAGCCTCAGCGGAATCCATGGCTACACCTTC. Residues: CASSLSGIHGYTF.

Remarks on this clone: One end of the junction is discordant with germline, which a read error may explain. The chain links TRBV28 to TRBJ1-4; 9 bases match TRBD1. The CDR3 consists of 17 residues. From germline, CDR1 is MDHEN and CDR2 SYDVKM. CDR3 protein: CVSSPLRAGTGNEKLFF. CDR3 bases: TGTGTCAGCAGTCCCCTGAGGGCCGGGACAGGGAATGAAAAACTGTTTTTT.

This clone has a handful of counts. The J gene is TRBJ2-7, the V gene TRBV27; tentative D call: TRBD2 (5 bases). This CDR3 spans 11 amino acids. Trimming cost V 3 bases and J 5 bases, with 5 bases left between them. Germline V gives CDR1 MNHEY, CDR2 SMNVEV (reference sequence). The CDR3: CASSFGNEQYF. The CDR3 DNA reads TGTGCCAGCAGTTTCGGGAACGAGCAGTACTTC.

V gene TRBV6-6 combines with J gene TRBJ2-1; the match to TRBD2 covers 9 bases. V lost 2 bases, J lost 3 bases, and 2 bases stayed unmatched. Germline V gene data show CDR1 as MNHNY and CDR2 as SVGAGI (reference sequence). This CDR3 is built from 15 residues. CDR3 in amino acids: CASSYTRGGYNEQFF. The CDR3 DNA is TGTGCCAGCAGTTACACGCGGGGGGGCTACAATGAGCAGTTCTTC.

J is TRBJ2-3 and V is TRBV11-2, with TRBD2 matching 15 bases. With 5 bases clipped from V and 3 bases from J, the junction kept 12 bases outside the gene matches. The CDR3 extends over 19 amino acids. Germline CDR1 reads SGHAT; CDR2 reads FQNNGV. DNA of the CDR3: TGTGCCAGCAGCCGGGGAGGGGGGACTAGCGGGGGGAGTACAGATACGCAGTATTTT. Translation: CASSRGGGTSGGSTDTQYF. Based on the CDR3 plus reference TRBV11-2 and TRBJ2-3, the full variable domain is EAGVAQSPRYKIIEKRQSVAFWCNPISGHATLYWYQQILGQGPKLLIQFQNNGVVDDSQLPKDRFSAERLKGVDSTLKIQPAKLEDSAVYLCASSRGGGTSGGSTDTQYFGPGTRLTVL.

The chain has TRBV30 and TRBJ1-1; D is uncertain. The germline V gene encodes CDR1 GTSNPN and CDR2 SVGIG (reference sequence). With 3 bases removed from V and 1 base from J, the gap between germline ends came to 3 bases. The CDR3 loop spans 11 amino acids. CDR3 in DNA: TGTGCCTGGAGCTGGAACACTGAAGCTTTCTTT. As protein: CAWSWNTEAFF.

V gene TRBV28 combines with J gene TRBJ1-1; 7 bases agree with TRBD1. Trimming removed 7 bases from V and 13 bases from J; junction bases left unmatched: 18. The germline V gene has CDR1 MDHEN and CDR2 SYDVKM. The CDR3 has 14 amino acids. The CDR3 is CASTKAELTGPDFF. DNA of the CDR3: TGTGCCAGCACTAAAGCCGAGTTGACAGGGCCGGATTTCTTT.

The chain links TRBV7-8 to TRBJ1-4; 7 bases agree with TRBD1. Germline lookup yields CDR1 SGHVS and CDR2 FQNEAQ. CDR3 length: 16 amino acids. J gave up 2 bases and V 6 bases, and 9 bases lay outside the gene matches. CDR3 in amino acids: CASSYYRGGTNEKLFF. The DNA of the CDR3 is TGTGCCAGCAGTTATTACAGGGGCGGCACTAATGAAAAACTGTTTTTT.

The genes are TRBV5-1 and TRBJ1-5; D is uncertain. In germline, CDR1 is SGHRS, CDR2 YFSETQ. Trimming left V 1 base short and J 3 bases short, with 5 bases between. The CDR3 sequence is 13 residues long. The CDR3 here is CASSLFLNQPQHF. The CDR3, as DNA: TGCGCCAGCAGCTTGTTCCTCAATCAGCCCCAGCATTTT. The whole variable domain, remainder taken from reference TRBV5-1 and TRBJ1-5, is KAGVTQTPRYLIKTRGQQVTLSCSPISGHRSVSWYQQTPGQGLQFLFEYFSETQRNKGNFPGRFSGRQFSNSRSEMNVSTLELGDSALYLCASSLFLNQPQHFGDGTRLSIL.

The rearrangement uses TRBV9 and TRBJ1-2; the D is unclear. Germline assignment: CDR1 SGDLS and CDR2 YYNGEE. This CDR3 has 14 residues. Trimming left V 3 bases short and J 6 bases short, with 15 bases between. The CDR3 bases are TGTGCCAGCAGCGCGATAATTACGCCGGATGGCTACACCTTC. Translated: CASSAIITPDGYTF. The entire variable domain, with the rest obtained from reference TRBV9 and TRBJ1-2, is as follows: DSGVTQTPKHLITATGQRVTLRCSPRSGDLSVYWYQQSLDQGLQFLIQYYNGEERAKGNILERFSAQQFPDLHSELNLSSLELGDSALYFCASSAIITPDGYTFGSGTRLTVV.

The table lists this clone with a count of one. The chain links TRBV5-5 to TRBJ1-2; D is undetermined. This CDR3 is 12 amino acids long. Germline loops: CDR1 SGHKS, CDR2 YYEKEE (reference sequence). Trimming removed 0 bases at V and 5 bases at J, with 5 bases between. The DNA of the CDR3 is TGTGCCAGCAGCTTGGATATGTATGGCTACACCTTC. Its translation is CASSLDMYGYTF.

The V and J genes are TRBV28 and TRBJ1-2, with 7 bases aligning to TRBD1. CDR3 length equals 17 residues. The germline V gene encodes CDR1 MDHEN and CDR2 SYDVKM. Trimming took 7 bases from V and 5 from J; bases not matched to a gene: 19. CDR3 DNA: TGTGCCAGCACCCTCAATGGTGGAGGGGGCCCAGGGTATGGCTACACCTTC. This codes for CASTLNGGGGPGYGYTF.

This chain joins TRBV7-3 and TRBJ1-2, with TRBD1 as a possible D gene (6 bases). This CDR3 has 13 amino acids. Germline CDR1 SGHTA, CDR2 FQGTGA. The V and J ends lost 2 bases and 8 bases respectively, with 12 bases between them. The CDR3 loop reads CASSLGATGGYTF. CDR3 nucleotides: TGTGCCAGCAGCTTAGGGGCGACAGGCGGCTACACCTTC. Variable domain in full (rest from reference TRBV7-3 and TRBJ1-2): GAGVSQTPSNKVTEKGKYVELRCDPISGHTALYWYRQSLGQGPEFLIYFQGTGAADDSGLPNDRFFAVRPEGSVSTLKIQRTERGDSAVYLCASSLGATGGYTFGSGTRLTVV.